This is a list of T cell receptor beta chains from one sample in a study of shared clonotypes between healthy human individuals. The repertoire was sequenced with immunoSEQ multiplex PCR; TCRdb's copy has only in-frame clones and lacks some. Here the sample spans some 530,000 clones, approximately 78% being singletons. The source material was PBMCs. The receptor set was obtained from a woman in her forties in good health. Some clones in this sample may be carry-over from other donors' samples. Both conserved end residues are part of each CDR3. D genes are given only for firm matches. Some rows have no size entry. The others give once, few or many, or a class for an expanded clone.

NA,TRBV28,TRBJ2-2,TRBD1,TGTGCCACTACTGGGGACAGGAACACCGGGGAGCTGTTTTTT,CATTGDRNTGELFF
NA,TRBV9,TRBJ2-1,NA,TGTGCCAGCAGCGTGGAGGCCGGCTACAATGAGCAGTTCTTC,CASSVEAGYNEQFF
NA,TRBV4-1,TRBJ2-5,NA,TGCGCCAGCAGCCAAGTCGGATTACTCGGAGAGACCCAGTACTTC,CASSQVGLLGETQYF
few,TRBV30,TRBJ1-3,TRBD1,TGTGCCTGGAGTGTACGTGACAGGGGAAAAAACACCATATATTTT,CAWSVRDRGKNTIYF
NA,TRBV27,TRBJ1-2,TRBD1,TGTGCCAGCAGTTGGACAGGGACTAACTATGGCTACACCTTC,CASSWTGTNYGYTF
NA,TRBV5-6,TRBJ1-2,TRBD1,TGTGCCAGCAGCTTGCCTCGACAGGGGATCAACTTC,CASSLPRQGINF
NA,TRBV4-1,TRBJ2-5,TRBD2,TGCGCCAGCAGCCTAGCCGGGACTACACAAGAGACCCAGTACTTC,CASSLAGTTQETQYF
NA,TRBV28,TRBJ2-1,TRBD2,TGTGCCAGCAATATGGGACTAGCGGGAGACCTTGAAGAGCAGTTCTTC,CASNMGLAGDLEEQFF
NA,TRBV19,TRBJ2-2,TRBD2,TGTGCCAGTAGTACCCGACTAGCGGTTAGGGAATCCGGGGAGCTGTTTTTT,CASSTRLAVRESGELFF
NA,TRBV6-1,TRBJ1-4,NA,TGTGCCAGCAGTGAAGTTCTGGGATCCTATAATGAAAAACTGTTTTTT,CASSEVLGSYNEKLFF
NA,TRBV6-1,TRBJ1-4,TRBD1,TGTGCCAGCAGTGAAGACAGGGGGCGTGAAAAACTGTTTTTT,CASSEDRGREKLFF
NA,TRBV6-5,TRBJ1-2,TRBD1,TGTGCCAGCAGCCGGGACAGGGTGAGCTACACCTTC,CASSRDRVSYTF
NA,TRBV29-1,TRBJ2-7,TRBD2,TGCAGCGCCTACACTAGCGGGGCACAATACGAGCAGTACTTC,CSAYTSGAQYEQYF
NA,TRBV7-9,TRBJ1-4,NA,TGTGCCAGCAGCTTATCCTCAGCTATTAATGAAAAACTGTTTTTT,CASSLSSAINEKLFF
few,TRBV19,TRBJ2-5,TRBD1,TGTGCCAGTTCAACAGGGGGTGCGAATGGAAAGACCCAGTACTTC,CASSTGGANGKTQYF
NA,TRBV2,TRBJ1-2,TRBD1,TGTGCCAGCAGGATGGGACAGGGCTATGGCTACACCTTC,CASRMGQGYGYTF
NA,TRBV5-1,TRBJ2-5,NA,TGCGCCAGCAGCTTGATGTGGAACCAAGAGACCCAGTACTTC,CASSLMWNQETQYF
NA,TRBV18,TRBJ1-1,NA,TGTGCCAGCTCACCACCGTATGCGAGCACTGAAGCTTTCTTT,CASSPPYASTEAFF
NA,TRBV19,TRBJ1-1,TRBD1,TGTGCCAGTAGAAACAGGGGCTGGAGCACTGAAGCTTTCTTT,CASRNRGWSTEAFF
few,TRBV19,TRBJ1-5,NA,TGTGCCAGTAGTATACTGGGTAATCAGCCCCAGCATTTT,CASSILGNQPQHF
many,TRBV27,TRBJ2-7,NA,TGTGCCAGCAGTCCCGACGGGGTAAATGCCTACGAGCAGTACTTC,CASSPDGVNAYEQYF
few,TRBV7-9,TRBJ2-7,NA,TGTGCCAGCAGCTCCCCACCGGGACACCCCCCACACGAGCAGTACTTC,CASSSPPGHPPHEQYF
NA,TRBV6-5,TRBJ1-1,NA,TGTGCCAGCAGTCCCCGGTCCGGGGGGAACACTGAAGCTTTCTTT,CASSPRSGGNTEAFF
few,TRBV29-1,TRBJ2-7,NA,TGCAGCGTTGCGGTAGGCAGCCGGTTCGGCGAGCAGTACTTC,CSVAVGSRFGEQYF
once,TRBV21-1,TRBJ2-1,NA,TGTGCCAGCAGCATAGTAGGCGATGAGCAGTTCTTC,CASSIVGDEQFF
NA,TRBV4-1,TRBJ2-7,NA,TGCGCCAGCAGCCAGACCCCTCTTGAGCCCGGTGACGAGCAGTACTTC,CASSQTPLEPGDEQYF
NA,TRBV30,TRBJ2-7,NA,TGTGCCTGGAGTGTAGGGGGCGAGCAGTACTTC,CAWSVGGEQYF
NA,TRBV29-1,TRBJ2-7,TRBD2,TGCAGCTACTTAGCGGGAGACTTTTACGAGCAGTACTTC,CSYLAGDFYEQYF
NA,TRBV7-6,TRBJ2-5,TRBD2,TGTGCCAGCAGCTTAGCGTCGGCTAGCGGGAGGGTGGAGACCCAGTACTTC,CASSLASASGRVETQYF
NA,TRBV19,TRBJ2-1,TRBD2,TGTGCCAGTAGTCCGGGACTAGCGGCCTACAATGAGCAGTTCTTC,CASSPGLAAYNEQFF
NA,TRBV7-6,TRBJ1-1,TRBD1,TGTGCCAGCAGCTTGGGACAGGGTAACACTGAAGCTTTCTTT,CASSLGQGNTEAFF
NA,TRBV7-2,TRBJ2-5,TRBD2,TGTGCCAGCGGGACTAGCGGGAGGCCTGAAGAGACCCAGTACTTC,CASGTSGRPEETQYF
few,TRBV14,TRBJ2-7,TRBD1,TGTGCCAGCAGCGTCGGGACAGGGGTCTCCTACGAGCAGTACTTC,CASSVGTGVSYEQYF
many,TRBV5-1,TRBJ2-2,NA,TGCGCCAGCAGCTTCGAAACTTCCGACACCGGGGAGCTGTTTTTT,CASSFETSDTGELFF
NA,TRBV7-2,TRBJ2-1,TRBD2,TGTGCCAGCACCCCCTCCCCGGCTAGCGGGAGTCAGTTCTTC,CASTPSPASGSQFF
NA,TRBV27,TRBJ1-2,NA,TGTGCCAGCAGTTTAATCCCAGACAGCGGGTATGGCTACACCTTC,CASSLIPDSGYGYTF
NA,TRBV5-1,TRBJ2-7,TRBD2,TGCGCCAGCAGCTTGGCCCTAGCGGGAGGGCCAGGCGAGCAGTACTTC,CASSLALAGGPGEQYF
few,TRBV2,TRBJ2-7,TRBD2,TGTGCCAGCAGTGCCCTCGGGACTAGCGGGAGAGGACAGCAGTACTTC,CASSALGTSGRGQQYF